The rows below give T cell receptor beta chains drawn from one sample of a study of T cells in Graves' hyperthyroidism and ophthalmopathy. TCRdb used MiXCR to reprocess the multiplex PCR reads, holding one entry per CDR3 protein. The sample records 450,000 to 700,000 distinct CDR3 sequences, roughly 50% being singletons. The material sequenced was peripheral blood or thyroid tissue (not recorded which). The receptors were sampled from a woman aged 18-35 years with Graves' hyperthyroidism. Each CDR3 is given with its conserved first and last residue. Fields, in order: J gene, D gene, V gene, clone size, CDR3 length, CDR3 DNA, CDR3 protein. A D gene is named only where the DNA matches it firmly. Not all rows give a size; the values are once, few, many and, for expanded clones, a class.

TRBJ2-3	TRBD1	TRBV11-1	-	14	TGTGCCAGCAGCTTCGACAGGGCGGCAGATACGCAGTATTTT	CASSFDRAADTQYF
TRBJ2-2	-	TRBV27	-	14	TGTGCCAGCAGTGAACAGGGATTCACCGGGGAGCTGTTTTTT	CASSEQGFTGELFF
TRBJ1-1	TRBD1	TRBV2	once	13	TGTGCCAGCAGTGCTACCAGGGGGTTGAGGGCTTTCTTT	CASSATRGLRAFF
TRBJ2-7	TRBD2	TRBV20-1	-	15	TGCAGTGCTAGATTTTCTAGCGGGAGCTCCTACGAGCAGTACTTC	CSARFSSGSSYEQYF
TRBJ2-5	TRBD1	TRBV9	few	16	TGTGCCAGCAGCAACTCCGGGACAGGGATAGGGGAGACCCAGTACTTC	CASSNSGTGIGETQYF
TRBJ2-1	TRBD1	TRBV12-3/TRBV12-4	-	15	TGTGCCAGCAGTGACCCGGGACAGGGACACGATGAGCAGTTCTTC	CASSDPGQGHDEQFF
TRBJ2-2	-	TRBV20-1	-	18	TGCAGTGCTAGACCCCCGGGGGACCCTGTACCGAACACCGGGGAGCTGTTTTTT	CSARPPGDPVPNTGELFF
TRBJ2-7	TRBD2	TRBV12-5	-	18	TGTGCTAGTGGTTTGGCCCTAGGGACTAGCGGGAGGGGCTACGAGCAGTACTTC	CASGLALGTSGRGYEQYF
TRBJ1-5	TRBD1	TRBV7-9	-	17	TGTGCCTGCAGACGTGGCTTCGGGTCAGGGACAGATCAGCCCCAGCATTTT	CACRRGFGSGTDQPQHF
TRBJ2-7	-	TRBV20-1	-	14	TGCAGTGCCAGCACTTCGACAACCTCCTACGAGCAGTACTTC	CSASTSTTSYEQYF
TRBJ2-2	-	TRBV12-3/TRBV12-4	many	16	TGTGCCAGCAGTTCCCCCAGCGGGCAGAACACCGGGGAGCTGTTTTTT	CASSSPSGQNTGELFF
TRBJ2-1	-	TRBV29-1	few	14	TGCAGCGTTGAGTCCAGCGGGTCCTACAATGAGCAGTTCTTC	CSVESSGSYNEQFF
TRBJ2-7	-	TRBV7-6	-	10	TGTGCCAGCGTCTCCTACGAGCAGTACTTC	CASVSYEQYF
TRBJ2-6	TRBD1	TRBV6-6	-	18	TGTGCCAGCAGCTCACCTACGGGACAGATCTCTGGGGCCAACGTCCTGACTTTC	CASSSPTGQISGANVLTF
TRBJ1-1	-	TRBV19	once	15	TGTGCCAGTAGGACGACTAGCGGGAGTGTCAGTGAGCAGTTCTTT	CASRTTSGSVSEQFF
TRBJ1-1	-	TRBV11-3	many	13	TGTGCCAGCAGCTTAGATATCGTGACTGAAGCTTTCTTT	CASSLDIVTEAFF
TRBJ2-6	TRBD1	TRBV15	-	14	TGTGCCACCAGCAGAGATCTGGCCAGGGGGCGTTTGACTTTC	CATSRDLARGRLTF
TRBJ2-7	TRBD2	TRBV4-2	many	17	TGTGCCAGCAGCCAAGATTTTTCGGCTAGCGGGAGTTACGAGCAGTACTTC	CASSQDFSASGSYEQYF
TRBJ1-2	-	TRBV15	many	18	TGTGCCACCAGCAGAGATCGGGGCGGACTCCATCCGGTGGGTGGCTACACCTTC	CATSRDRGGLHPVGGYTF
TRBJ2-3	TRBD2	TRBV7-8	few	18	TGTGCCAGCAGCTCTGCGGATTATGGAGCGGGGCGCACAGATACGCAGTATTTT	CASSSADYGAGRTDTQYF
TRBJ1-3	TRBD1	TRBV7-9	many	18	TGTGCCAGCAGCCGAACGGACAGGGGTCTTATTTCTGGAAACACCATATATTTT	CASSRTDRGLISGNTIYF
TRBJ1-1	TRBD1	TRBV7-9	-	14	TGTGCCAGCAGCTGGGCCGACAGGGGCACTGAAGCTTTCTTT	CASSWADRGTEAFF
TRBJ2-7	TRBD2	TRBV9	few	16	TGTGCCAGCAGCCCGGGTCTAGCGGGAGTTAAGTACGAGCAGTACTTC	CASSPGLAGVKYEQYF
TRBJ1-1	-	TRBV5-1	many	16	TGCGCCAGCACCACACCGGGTGGGACCCAGAACACTGAAGCTTTCTTT	CASTTPGGTQNTEAFF
TRBJ2-1	TRBD1	TRBV24-1	many	16	TGTGCCACCAGTGATCCCGGGACAGGGATCCACAATGAGCAGTTCTTC	CATSDPGTGIHNEQFF
TRBJ2-2	-	TRBV12-3/TRBV12-4	once	12	TGTGCCAGCGGGAGATGCACCGGGGAGCTGTTTTTT	CASGRCTGELFF
TRBJ1-5	-	TRBV29-1	-	8	TGCAGCGTCCCGCCCCGGCATTTT	CSVPPRHF
TRBJ2-7	TRBD1	TRBV7-6	-	13	TGTGCCAGCACCTCCCGGGACAGCCAGCCCCAGTACTTC	CASTSRDSQPQYF
TRBJ2-7	-	TRBV9	many	16	TGTGCCAGCAGCGTAGGCCCAACTGGCAGGGCCTACGAGCAGTACTTC	CASSVGPTGRAYEQYF
TRBJ1-1	TRBD1	TRBV12-5	few	18	TGTGCTAGTGGTTTGCCTCCGGGACAGGGGATCGGAGTCACTGAAGCTTTCTTT	CASGLPPGQGIGVTEAFF
TRBJ2-7	TRBD1	TRBV14	many	14	TGTGCCAGCAGCCCGGGACAGGAACTCTACGAGCAGTACTTC	CASSPGQELYEQYF
TRBJ1-5	-	TRBV27	-	14	TGTGCCAGCAGTTTCGGAGCGAGCAATCAGCCCCAGCATTTT	CASSFGASNQPQHF
TRBJ1-4	-	TRBV20-1	-	14	TGCAGTGCTAGCTGGGAAGAAACTAATGAAAAACTGTTTTTT	CSASWEETNEKLFF
TRBJ1-1	-	TRBV9	many	13	TGTGCCAGCAGCGTGGGCAGGGACGGTGAAGCTTTCTTT	CASSVGRDGEAFF
TRBJ2-3	TRBD2	TRBV9	-	17	TGTGCCAGCAGCGAGTCGGGACTAGCGGGAGGGCCAGATACGCAGTATTTT	CASSESGLAGGPDTQYF
TRBJ2-5	TRBD2	TRBV29-1	-	13	TGCAGCGTTGGCGGGAGGCTCCAAGAGACCCAGTACTTC	CSVGGRLQETQYF
TRBJ1-1	-	TRBV4-2	-	16	TGTGCCAGCAGCCAGGGCCGACGAACAGGCGGCACTGAAGCTTTCTTT	CASSQGRRTGGTEAFF
TRBJ1-2	-	TRBV15	-	14	TGTGTCACCAGCAGAGATACCGGGGATCCGGACTACACCTTC	CVTSRDTGDPDYTF
TRBJ1-6	TRBD1	TRBV27	many	15	TGTGCCAGCAGTCCCGGGGACAGGCAAGGGTCACCCCTCTACTTT	CASSPGDRQGSPLYF
TRBJ1-6	TRBD1	TRBV10-3	medium-sized	15	TGTGCCATCAGTGAATGGACAGGGCCCAATTCACCCCTCCACTTT	CAISEWTGPNSPLHF
TRBJ1-1	-	TRBV7-2	-	13	TGTGCCAGCAGCTTAGACAGGGAGGATGAAGCTTTCTTT	CASSLDREDEAFF
TRBJ2-2	TRBD2	TRBV13	many	16	TGTGCCAGCAGCGCGGGACTAGCGGGAGACACCGGGGAGCTGTTTTTT	CASSAGLAGDTGELFF
TRBJ2-1	-	TRBV2	few	14	TGTGCCAGCAATACTAGAGGGTGGAACAATGAGCAGTTCTTC	CASNTRGWNNEQFF
TRBJ2-5	TRBD2	TRBV10-3	-	14	TGTGCCATCAGTGACTATAGCGGGAGAGAGACCCAGTACTTC	CAISDYSGRETQYF
TRBJ1-5	-	TRBV2	-	11	TGTGCCAGCAGTGAGGGGAAGGCCCAGCATTTT	CASSEGKAQHF
TRBJ2-7	TRBD2	TRBV19	few	14	TGTGCCAGTAGTATTTTTGCGGGAGGGCGGGAGCAGTACTTC	CASSIFAGGREQYF
TRBJ2-3	TRBD2	TRBV20-1	-	15	TGCAGTGCTGGCCCTGTAGCGGGGTTCACAGATACGCAGTATTTT	CSAGPVAGFTDTQYF
TRBJ1-1	-	TRBV7-6	-	11	TGTGCCAGCAGCAGGGGGGCTGTAGCTTTCTTT	CASSRGAVAFF
TRBJ2-2	-	TRBV5-4	few	15	TGTGCCAGCAGCCCGGGGGTCGGGATCACCGGGGAGCTGTTTTTT	CASSPGVGITGELFF
TRBJ2-7	-	TRBV20-1	-	15	TGCAGTGCTATTAGCGACAGGTGGGAATTGGACGAGCAGTACTTC	CSAISDRWELDEQYF
TRBJ1-1	-	TRBV6-6	many	14	TGTGCCAGCAGCAACCTCCCCCAGGGCACTGAAGCTTTCTTT	CASSNLPQGTEAFF
TRBJ1-2	-	TRBV27	many	12	TGTGCCAGCGCTATGGTGGGGGAAGGCTACACCTTC	CASAMVGEGYTF
TRBJ2-3	-	TRBV2	few	13	TGTGCCAGCCAAAAGCGGTACACAGATACGCAGTATTTT	CASQKRYTDTQYF